The rows below give T cell receptor beta chains drawn from one sample of a study of spatial heterogeneity in lung cancer. TCRdb processed the 5' RACE reads anew with MiXCR; each CDR3 protein has one entry. The profile shows about 45,000 distinct CDR3 sequences, approximately 7% of them singletons. This specimen consisted of PBMCs, obtained at surgery. Receptors originate from a female donor with early-stage non-small cell lung cancer. The CDR3 runs from the conserved cysteine through the conserved F or W. D genes are given only for firm matches. Clone size is given for some rows only: seen once, a few or many times, or a class if the clone is expanded.

V gene	clone size	CDR3 length	J gene	D gene	CDR3 protein	CDR3 DNA
TRBV5-1	-	13	TRBJ1-2	-	CASSLGGGNSYTF	TGCGCCAGCAGCTTGGGCGGGGGCAATAGCTACACCTTC
TRBV6-2/TRBV6-3	many	14	TRBJ2-7	-	CASSYPTGFYEQYF	TGTGCCAGCAGTTACCCGACAGGTTTCTACGAGCAGTACTTC
TRBV6-5	-	15	TRBJ2-7	-	CASRKKRDLTYEQYF	TGTGCCAGCAGGAAAAAACGGGATCTCACCTACGAGCAGTACTTC
TRBV6-2/TRBV6-3	many	12	TRBJ1-1	-	CASTRGGTEAFF	TGTGCCAGCACCCGCGGGGGAACTGAAGCTTTCTTT
TRBV10-3	many	14	TRBJ1-2	TRBD1	CAILRDRSRYGYTF	TGTGCCATACTTAGGGACAGATCTCGCTATGGCTACACCTTC
TRBV25-1	-	14	TRBJ1-2	TRBD1	CASSPGQANYGYTF	TGCGCCAGCAGTCCGGGACAGGCTAACTATGGCTACACCTTC
TRBV14	-	18	TRBJ1-1	TRBD1	CASSQGALFGQGRAEAFF	TGTGCCAGCAGCCAAGGAGCGTTATTTGGACAGGGTAGAGCTGAAGCTTTCTTT
TRBV7-2	-	15	TRBJ2-3	TRBD2	CASSSLAGFTDTLYF	TGTGCCAGCAGCTCTCTAGCGGGGTTCACAGATACGCTGTATTTT
TRBV3-1	many	11	TRBJ2-7	-	CASARGYEQYF	TGTGCCAGCGCAAGGGGGTACGAGCAGTACTTC
TRBV14	many	13	TRBJ2-2	-	CASSVGFTGELFF	TGTGCCAGCAGCGTTGGTTTTACCGGGGAGCTGTTTTTT
TRBV6-2/TRBV6-3	few	14	TRBJ1-2	-	CASRAQGPNYGYTF	TGTGCCAGCAGAGCACAGGGCCCTAACTATGGCTACACCTTC
TRBV28	few	13	TRBJ1-5	-	CASKNVINQPQHF	TGTGCCAGCAAGAACGTGATCAATCAGCCCCAGCATTTT
TRBV5-1	few	14	TRBJ2-7	-	CASSLMDGSYEQYF	TGCGCCAGCAGCTTGATGGACGGCTCCTACGAGCAGTACTTC
TRBV12-3/TRBV12-4	few	15	TRBJ1-5	TRBD1	CASSPSDRDRQPQHF	TGTGCCAGCAGCCCCTCGGACAGGGACCGCCAGCCCCAGCATTTT
TRBV3-1	few	12	TRBJ2-7	-	CASGTYSYEQYF	TGTGCCAGCGGGACCTACTCCTACGAGCAGTACTTC
TRBV6-5	many	13	TRBJ1-1	-	CASSQGRYTEAFF	TGTGCCAGCAGCCAGGGTCGATACACTGAAGCTTTCTTT
TRBV20-1	few	16	TRBJ2-1	TRBD2	CSAKTSGGASYNEQFF	TGCAGTGCTAAGACTAGCGGGGGGGCCTCCTACAATGAGCAGTTCTTC
TRBV20-1	many	19	TRBJ1-1	-	CSAPATRQGNRGGRTEAFF	TGCAGTGCCCCCGCAACACGCCAGGGTAACAGAGGGGGTCGCACTGAAGCTTTCTTT
TRBV2	few	18	TRBJ2-1	-	CASSELGGNPIGRNEQFF	TGTGCCAGCAGTGAACTGGGAGGCAACCCGATTGGGAGGAATGAGCAGTTCTTC
TRBV6-6	-	13	TRBJ2-3	-	CAGSYFEGDTQYF	TGTGCCGGCAGTTACTTTGAAGGAGATACGCAGTATTTT